This T cell receptor beta chain was profiled in a study of T cells in Graves' hyperthyroidism and ophthalmopathy (dated by TCRdb to between 2017 and 2020). The study in broad terms: Peripheral blood was collected at initial diagnosis, before any treatment. A discovery cohort of about a hundred patients, roughly 45 with Graves' ophthalmopathy and approximately 55 with stable Graves' hyperthyroidism, was used to find distinguishing TCR V-J signatures. Prospective prediction of ophthalmopathy was tested in an independent validation cohort of 18 to 20 hyperthyroidism patients and 17 patients who later progressed to ophthalmopathy. For training and testing, the 100 or so patients in the discovery cohort were randomly divided in a 7:3 ratio. Thyroid tissue and blood T-cell repertoires from about six Graves' hyperthyroidism patients were also compared in the study. Following sampling, methimazole starting at 30 mg daily was given to hyperthyroidism patients, and high-dose intravenous methylprednisolone was given to ophthalmopathy patients. The paper reports TCR Vbeta CDR3 sequencing of about 140 peripheral blood samples: approximately 41 ophthalmopathy, approximately 74 hyperthyroidism and around 17 progressor patients. What the study reported, not specific to this receptor: Most expanded thyroid clonotypes (frequency above 0.001) were also found in blood, which suggests that blood repertoires may mirror thyroid immune responses. In validation, the model predicted progression to ophthalmopathy a median of roughly 6.2 months before onset, with 70% to 71% sensitivity and 72.22% specificity. No statistical method was used to set the sample size in advance, and investigators knew the group allocation. A 13 V-J signature model separated ophthalmopathy from stable hyperthyroidism, with about 90% sensitivity and 81.08% specificity in cross-validation and 80%/75% in testing.

The CDR3 goes from the cysteine to the phenylalanine over 13 residues. Left in the record is the CDR3 DNA by itself, 39 bases read in frame from the first base. A distance of 16 bases separates the germline ends of V and J, which lose 4 bases and 9 bases respectively. In the germline V gene, CDR1 corresponds to SGHTS and CDR2 to YDEGEE. TCR beta CDR3 regions were amplified from RNA transcripts. The first round of RT-PCR for the TCR CDR3 was performed with the HTBI primer set and the Qiagen OneStep RT-PCR kit. Libraries were constructed in a second round of multiplex PCR, after which size selection and purification were performed. Paired-end sequencing of the libraries was performed with 100 bp reads on an Illumina HiSeq2000. In the original analysis: SOAPnuke was used to process the raw data, throwing out any read that contained adapters or uncalled bases, had a mean Phred below 15, or lacked an exact constant-primer or identifier match. COPE v1.2.5 was used to merge the high-quality paired reads, and each unique nucleotide sequence was defined as a clonotype. MiTCR v1.1 was used to align clonotypes to the IMGT TRBV, TRBD and TRBJ reference segments. Analysis was restricted to V-J combinations with a frequency above 0.0001, which covered 99.2% of repertoires. The TCS score was defined as the ratio of F50 (clonal expansion) to E x V (chaos), calculated using BLOSUM62-based TCRdist between CDR3 peptides within each V-J. Welch's t-statistics and random forest reduced roughly 540 V-J features to under 15, which were used in a naive Bayes classifier (R e1071). The public reads were quality trimmed at Q25 with fastp and then assembled into clones with MiXCR by TCRdb, keeping productive beta chains. When rows share a CDR3 protein, they turn into one entry using the most common DNA and genes. TCRdb assigned the V and J calls; the authors' analysis was not used. Within this sample are hundreds of thousands of distinct CDR3 sequences, with 15% to 20% of them counted one time only. The ten largest clones represent about 45% of the sample.

This clonotype was seen more than once but under ten times. The antigen it binds to is not known. No per-base quality is available; no much larger clone lies one base away. Ophthalmopathy patients had moderately to severely active disease, Clinical Activity Score of at least 3, NOSPECS grade of at least 4, and duration under 3 months. Any patient with an uncontrolled infection, another autoimmune disease, pregnancy or lactation was excluded. Diagnoses relied on clinical symptoms, serum thyroxine and TRAb, thyroid ultrasound and orbital computed tomography. PBMCs were separated from approximately 9.9 ml of fresh peripheral blood using Ficoll-Paque density gradient centrifugation. Total RNA was extracted with Trizol reagent, and quality was checked on an Agilent 2100 Bioanalyzer.

The TCR comes from a man aged 35 to 55 with Graves' ophthalmopathy. Input material: blood. This sequence uses TRBV5-8 and TRBJ2-5; TRBD1 might be the D gene, on 6 matching bases. The DNA sequence reads TGTGCCAGCAGCAGATCAGGGCCAGGGGCCCAGTACTTC. This codes for CASSRSGPGAQYF. This CDR3, with the reference TRBV5-8 and TRBJ2-5 proteins standing in past its ends, gives the full variable domain EAGVTQSPTHLIKTRGQQATLRCSPISGHTSVYWYQQALGLGLQFLLWYDEGEERNRGNFPPRFSGRQFPNYSSELNVNALELEDSALYLCASSRSGPGAQYFGPGTRLLVL.